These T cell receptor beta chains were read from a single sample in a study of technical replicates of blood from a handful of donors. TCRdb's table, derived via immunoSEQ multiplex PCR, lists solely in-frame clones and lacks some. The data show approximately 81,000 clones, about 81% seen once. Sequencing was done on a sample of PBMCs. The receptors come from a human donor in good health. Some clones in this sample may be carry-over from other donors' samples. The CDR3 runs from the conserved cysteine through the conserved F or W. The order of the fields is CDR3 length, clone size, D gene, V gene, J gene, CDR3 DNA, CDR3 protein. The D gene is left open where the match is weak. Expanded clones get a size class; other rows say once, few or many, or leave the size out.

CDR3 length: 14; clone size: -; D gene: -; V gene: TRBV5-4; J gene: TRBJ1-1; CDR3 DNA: TGTGCCAGCAGCAAGGAACAGGTCACCACTGAAGCTTTCTTT; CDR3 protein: CASSKEQVTTEAFF
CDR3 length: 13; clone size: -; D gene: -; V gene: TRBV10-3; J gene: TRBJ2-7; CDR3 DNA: TGTGCCATCAGTGACAGGGGCGACCACGAGCAGTACTTC; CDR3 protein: CAISDRGDHEQYF
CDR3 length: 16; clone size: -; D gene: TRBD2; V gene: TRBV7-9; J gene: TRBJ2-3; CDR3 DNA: TGTGCCAGCAGCCGGACTAGCGGGGGGGCGCCAGATACGCAGTATTTT; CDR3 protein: CASSRTSGGAPDTQYF
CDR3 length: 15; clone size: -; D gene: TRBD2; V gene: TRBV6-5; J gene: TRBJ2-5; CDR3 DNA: TGTGCCAGCAGTTCCCCGGGACTAGCGGGAGAGACCCAGTACTTC; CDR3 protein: CASSSPGLAGETQYF
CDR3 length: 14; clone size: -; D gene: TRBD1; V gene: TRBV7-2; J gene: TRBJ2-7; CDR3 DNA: TGTGCCAGCAGATATGGGACAGTGAGGAGCGAGCAGTACTTC; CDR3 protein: CASRYGTVRSEQYF
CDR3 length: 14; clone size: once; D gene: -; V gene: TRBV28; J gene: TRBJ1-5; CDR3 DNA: TGTGCCAGTCTTCAGGGGCTGGGTGGTCAGCCCCAGCATTTT; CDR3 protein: CASLQGLGGQPQHF
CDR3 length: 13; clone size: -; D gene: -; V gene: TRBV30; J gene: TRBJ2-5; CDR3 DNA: TGTGCCTGGAGTGTAAGAATGAGGGAGACCCAGTACTTC; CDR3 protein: CAWSVRMRETQYF
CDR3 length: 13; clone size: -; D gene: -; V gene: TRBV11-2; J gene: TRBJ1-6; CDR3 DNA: TGTGCCACAACAGCTAAAGAAAATTCACCCCTCCACTTT; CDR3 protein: CATTAKENSPLHF
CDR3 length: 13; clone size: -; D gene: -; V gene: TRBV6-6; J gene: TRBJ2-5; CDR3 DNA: TGTGCCAGCAGAGCATACAGGGAAGAGACCCAGTACTTC; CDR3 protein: CASRAYREETQYF
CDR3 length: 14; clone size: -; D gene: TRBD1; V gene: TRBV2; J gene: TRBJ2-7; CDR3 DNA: TGTGCCAGCAGTGTAGACAGGGGGGCCTACGAGCAGTACTTC; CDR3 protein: CASSVDRGAYEQYF
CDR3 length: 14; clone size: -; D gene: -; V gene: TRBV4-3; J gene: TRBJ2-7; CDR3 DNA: TGCGCCAGCAGCCTCTCGGCCGGGGCCTACGAGCAGTACTTC; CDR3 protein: CASSLSAGAYEQYF
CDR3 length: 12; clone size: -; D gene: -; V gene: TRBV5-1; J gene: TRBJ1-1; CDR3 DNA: TGCGCCAGCAGCTTGGCGGGGTTTGAGGCTTTCTTT; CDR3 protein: CASSLAGFEAFF
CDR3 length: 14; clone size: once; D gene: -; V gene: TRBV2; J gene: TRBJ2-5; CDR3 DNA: TGTGCCAGCAGTCGCCCGGGGGATACGGGGACCCAGTACTTC; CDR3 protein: CASSRPGDTGTQYF
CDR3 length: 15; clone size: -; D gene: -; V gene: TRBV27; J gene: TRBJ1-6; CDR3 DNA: TGTGCCAGCAGTTCCCCGGAGTCCTATAATTCACCCCTCCACTTT; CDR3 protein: CASSSPESYNSPLHF
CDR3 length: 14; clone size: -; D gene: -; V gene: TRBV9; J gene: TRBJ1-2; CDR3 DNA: TGTGCCAGCAGCGTAGCCAGGGCTGACTATGGCTACACCTTC; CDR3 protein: CASSVARADYGYTF
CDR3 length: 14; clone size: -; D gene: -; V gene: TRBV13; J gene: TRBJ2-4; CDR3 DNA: TGTGCCAGCAGCTTAACCAGGGGTTCGGGCATTCAGTACTTC; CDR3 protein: CASSLTRGSGIQYF
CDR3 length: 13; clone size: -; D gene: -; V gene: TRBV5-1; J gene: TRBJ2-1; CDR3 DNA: TGCGCCAGCAGCTCCCCGTTGGGGGCTGAGCAGTTCTTC; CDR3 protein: CASSSPLGAEQFF
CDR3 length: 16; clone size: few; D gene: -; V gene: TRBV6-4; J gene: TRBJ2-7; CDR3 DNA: TGTGCCAGCAGCCCCACGAGGAGCGGGCATCGCGACGAGCAGTACTTC; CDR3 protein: CASSPTRSGHRDEQYF
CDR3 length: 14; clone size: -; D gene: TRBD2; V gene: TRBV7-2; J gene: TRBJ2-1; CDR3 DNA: TGTGCCAGCAGCGCTGGGACTAGCGGCCCCGGGGGGTTCTTC; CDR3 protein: CASSAGTSGPGGFF
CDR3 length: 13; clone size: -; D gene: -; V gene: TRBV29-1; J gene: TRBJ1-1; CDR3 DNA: TGCAGCGTTGAAGCGCAGGGGCACACTGAAGCTTTCTTT; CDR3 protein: CSVEAQGHTEAFF
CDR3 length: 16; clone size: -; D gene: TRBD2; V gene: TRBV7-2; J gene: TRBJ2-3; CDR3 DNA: TGTGCCAGCAGCTTTCGTTCGGGAGGGCCGACAGATACGCAGTATTTT; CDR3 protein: CASSFRSGGPTDTQYF
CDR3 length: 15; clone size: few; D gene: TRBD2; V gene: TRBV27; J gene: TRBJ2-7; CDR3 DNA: TGTGCCAGCAGTACGGGACTAGCGGACTTCTACGAGCAGTACTTC; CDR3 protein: CASSTGLADFYEQYF
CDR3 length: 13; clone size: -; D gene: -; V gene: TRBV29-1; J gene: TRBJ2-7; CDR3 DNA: TGCAGCGTGGAGAGTGTAGGTTTTTACGAGCAGTACTTC; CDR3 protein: CSVESVGFYEQYF
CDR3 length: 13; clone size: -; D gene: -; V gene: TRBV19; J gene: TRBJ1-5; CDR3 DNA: TGTGCCGCCTCACGGGGGAATAATCAGCCCCAGCATTTT; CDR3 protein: CAASRGNNQPQHF
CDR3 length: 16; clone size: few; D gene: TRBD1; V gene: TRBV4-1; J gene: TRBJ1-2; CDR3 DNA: TGCGCCAGCAGCCAAGGGGGACAGGGATCTAACTATGGCTACACCTTC; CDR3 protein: CASSQGGQGSNYGYTF
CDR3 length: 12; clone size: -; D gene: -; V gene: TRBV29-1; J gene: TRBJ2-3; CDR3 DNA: TGCAGCGGCGACAGGTACACAGATACGCAGTATTTT; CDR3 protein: CSGDRYTDTQYF
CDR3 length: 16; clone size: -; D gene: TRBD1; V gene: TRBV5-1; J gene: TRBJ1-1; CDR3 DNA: TGCGCCAGCAGCTTGGACGGACAGGCGGTGTGGACTGAAGCTTTCTTT; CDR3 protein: CASSLDGQAVWTEAFF
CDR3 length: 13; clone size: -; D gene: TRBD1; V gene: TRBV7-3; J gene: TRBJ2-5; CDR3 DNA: TGTGCCAGCAGCTCCAGGGGGCAAGAGACCCAGTACTTC; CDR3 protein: CASSSRGQETQYF
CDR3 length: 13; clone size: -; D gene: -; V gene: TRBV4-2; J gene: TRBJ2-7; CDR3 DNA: TGTGCCAGCAGCCAAGATCAAATGTACGAGCAGTACTTC; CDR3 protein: CASSQDQMYEQYF
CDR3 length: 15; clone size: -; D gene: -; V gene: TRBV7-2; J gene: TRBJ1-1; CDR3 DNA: TGTGCCAGCAGCTTACTGGGAGGGATGAACACTGAAGCTTTCTTT; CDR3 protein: CASSLLGGMNTEAFF
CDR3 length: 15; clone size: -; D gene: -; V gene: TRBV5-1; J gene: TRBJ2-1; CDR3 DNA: TGCGCCAGCAGCTTCAGGGAAAGCTCCTACAATGAGCAGTTCTTC; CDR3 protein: CASSFRESSYNEQFF
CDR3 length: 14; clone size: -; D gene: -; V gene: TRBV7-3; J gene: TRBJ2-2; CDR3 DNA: TGTGCCAGCAGCTCAAACAGGAAGGGTCGGGAGCTGTTTTTT; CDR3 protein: CASSSNRKGRELFF
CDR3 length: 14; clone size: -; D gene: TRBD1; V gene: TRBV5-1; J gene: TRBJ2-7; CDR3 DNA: TGCGCCAGCAGCTCCCGGGACAGCTCCTACGAGCAGTACTTC; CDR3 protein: CASSSRDSSYEQYF
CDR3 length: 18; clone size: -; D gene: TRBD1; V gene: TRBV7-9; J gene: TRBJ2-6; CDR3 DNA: TGTGCCAGCAACCCACCGGGACAGCGCCACTCTGGGGCCAACGTCCTGACTTTC; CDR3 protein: CASNPPGQRHSGANVLTF
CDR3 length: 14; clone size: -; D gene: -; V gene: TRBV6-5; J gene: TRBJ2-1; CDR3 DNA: TGTGCCAGCAGTTACTCCCTAGGGGGTAATGAGCAGTTCTTC; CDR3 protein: CASSYSLGGNEQFF
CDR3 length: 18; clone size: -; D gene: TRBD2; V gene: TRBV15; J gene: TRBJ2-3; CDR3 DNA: TGTGCCACCAGCATCGGACTAGCGGGGGAGCGAAGCACAGATACGCAGTATTTT; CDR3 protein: CATSIGLAGERSTDTQYF
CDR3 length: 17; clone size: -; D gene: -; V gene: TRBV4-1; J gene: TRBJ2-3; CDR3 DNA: TGCGCCAGCAGCCAAGATTTCGGTTTAGGGGGTTGGGATACGCAGTATTTT; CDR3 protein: CASSQDFGLGGWDTQYF
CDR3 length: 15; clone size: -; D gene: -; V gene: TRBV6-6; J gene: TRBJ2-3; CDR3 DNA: TGTGCCAGCAGTTACCAGCGCTCTAGCACAGATACGCAGTATTTT; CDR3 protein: CASSYQRSSTDTQYF
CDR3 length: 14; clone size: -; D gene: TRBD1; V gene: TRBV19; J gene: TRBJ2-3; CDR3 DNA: TGTGCCAGTAGCAGGGGGTCCCACACAGATACGCAGTATTTT; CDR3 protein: CASSRGSHTDTQYF
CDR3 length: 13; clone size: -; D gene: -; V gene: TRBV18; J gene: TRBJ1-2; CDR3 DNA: TGTGCCAGCTCACCAGACAGGCTCTATGGCTACACCTTC; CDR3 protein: CASSPDRLYGYTF
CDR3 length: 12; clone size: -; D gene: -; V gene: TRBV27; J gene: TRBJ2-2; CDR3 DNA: TGTGCCAGCAGTTTCCCGGGGGGGGAGCTGTTTTTT; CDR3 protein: CASSFPGGELFF
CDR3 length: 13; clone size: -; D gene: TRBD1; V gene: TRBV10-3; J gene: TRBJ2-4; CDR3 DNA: TGTGCCATCAGTGTACAGGGGGCGGACATTCAGTACTTC; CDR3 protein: CAISVQGADIQYF
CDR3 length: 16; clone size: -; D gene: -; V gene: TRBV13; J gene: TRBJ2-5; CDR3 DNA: TGTGCCAGCAGCTTTTCGATCGGACATCACCAAGAGACCCAGTACTTC; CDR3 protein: CASSFSIGHHQETQYF
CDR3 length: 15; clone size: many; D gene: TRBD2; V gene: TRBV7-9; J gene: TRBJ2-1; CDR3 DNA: TGTGCCAGCAGCGAACTAGCGGGAGGGGAGAATGAGCAGTTCTTC; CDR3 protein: CASSELAGGENEQFF
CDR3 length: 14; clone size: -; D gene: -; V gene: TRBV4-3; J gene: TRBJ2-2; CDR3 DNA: TGCGCCAGCAGCCAACCTACAGGGTCCGGGGAGCTGTTTTTT; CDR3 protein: CASSQPTGSGELFF
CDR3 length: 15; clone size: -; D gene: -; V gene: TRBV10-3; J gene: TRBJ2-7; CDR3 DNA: TGTGCCATCAGTGGGTCTCAGGCAGAATCCTACGAGCAGTACTTC; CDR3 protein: CAISGSQAESYEQYF
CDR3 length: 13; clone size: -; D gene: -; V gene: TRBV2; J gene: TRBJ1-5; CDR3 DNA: TGTGCCAGCAGTGAAAGTGAGAATCAGCCCCAGCATTTT; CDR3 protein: CASSESENQPQHF
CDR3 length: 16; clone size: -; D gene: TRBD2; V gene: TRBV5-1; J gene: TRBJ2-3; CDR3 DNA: TGCGCCAGCAGCCCCGGACTAGATGGCGGCACAGATACGCAGTATTTT; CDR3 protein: CASSPGLDGGTDTQYF
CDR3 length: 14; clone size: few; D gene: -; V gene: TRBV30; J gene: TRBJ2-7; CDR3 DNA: TGTGCCTGGAGTGTACCGAGCGAACATTACGAGCAGTACTTC; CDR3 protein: CAWSVPSEHYEQYF
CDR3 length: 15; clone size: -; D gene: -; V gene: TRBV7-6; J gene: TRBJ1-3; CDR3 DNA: TGTGCCAGCAGCTTAGTTAACACGGGTGGAAACACCATATATTTT; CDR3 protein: CASSLVNTGGNTIYF
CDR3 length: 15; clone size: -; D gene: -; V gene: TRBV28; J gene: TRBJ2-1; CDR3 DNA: TGTGCCAGCAGTTTGGCCGGCGGGATCTACAATGAGCAGTTCTTC; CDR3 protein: CASSLAGGIYNEQFF
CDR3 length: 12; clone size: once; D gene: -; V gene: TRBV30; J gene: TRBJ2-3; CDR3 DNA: TGTGCCGCGTCATCCAGCGCAGATACGCAGTATTTT; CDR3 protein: CAASSSADTQYF
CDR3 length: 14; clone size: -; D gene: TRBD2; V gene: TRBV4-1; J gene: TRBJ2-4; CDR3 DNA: TGCGCCAGCGGACTAGGGGTGGCCAAAAACATTCAGTACTTC; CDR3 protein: CASGLGVAKNIQYF
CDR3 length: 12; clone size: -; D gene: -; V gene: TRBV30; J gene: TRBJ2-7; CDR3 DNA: TGTGCCTGGAACGAGCAGGGCTTCGAGCAGTACTTC; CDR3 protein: CAWNEQGFEQYF
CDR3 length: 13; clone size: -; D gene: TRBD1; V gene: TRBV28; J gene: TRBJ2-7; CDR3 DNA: TGTGCCAGCAGTCGGACAGGGCTCGGCGAGCAGTACTTC; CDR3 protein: CASSRTGLGEQYF
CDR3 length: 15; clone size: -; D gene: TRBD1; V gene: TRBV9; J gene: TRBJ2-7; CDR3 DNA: TGTGCCAGCAGCGTAGAGTCGGGACAGGGCTACGAGCAGTACTTC; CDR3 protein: CASSVESGQGYEQYF
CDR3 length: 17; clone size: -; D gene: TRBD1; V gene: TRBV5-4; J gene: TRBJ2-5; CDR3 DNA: TGTGCCAGCAGCTTGGCCACAGGGGTTTTATCGATGGAGACCCAGTACTTC; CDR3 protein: CASSLATGVLSMETQYF